The 8 T cell receptor beta chains given below trace back to one sample, sequenced in a study of human T cells and chemical hapten exposure. TCRdb ran MiXCR on the RACE reads and lists one entry per CDR3 protein. Of 75,000 to 90,000 distinct CDR3 sequences listed, 10% to 15% are singletons. The time point here: patch test 1, 2 weeks after DPC sensitization. Treatment specified: therapeutic diphenylcyclopropenone sensitization with weekly scalp DPC. The sample here was whole blood, taken in connection with sensitization to the hapten diphenylcyclopropenone (DPC). The receptors originated from a woman in her fifties or sixties with alopecia areata. Some clones in this sample may be carry-over from other donors' samples.

This clonotype was counted at least ten times. V gene TRBV7-3 combines with J gene TRBJ2-1, with TRBD2 matching over 9 bases. The CDR3 consists of 15 residues. The germline V gene has CDR1 SGHTA and CDR2 FQGTGA. Trimming cost V 1 base and J 3 bases; bases outside gene matches: 1. Here the CDR3 DNA reads TGTGCCAGCAGCTTAATAGCGGGGGACTACAATGAGCAGTTCTTC. This gives the protein CASSLIAGDYNEQFF.

This clonotype was seen a handful of times. V usage is TRBV6-6 and J usage is TRBJ2-3; 8 nucleotides align to TRBD1. CDR1 MNHNY and CDR2 SVGAGI come from the germline V gene (reference sequence). The CDR3 has 15 residues. V gave up 2 bases and J gave up 1 base; unmatched junction bases: 2. CDR3 in DNA: TGTGCCAGCAGTTACAAGACAGGGGGCACAGATACGCAGTATTTT. Translating it yields CASSYKTGGTDTQYF.

The rearrangement joins TRBV18 to TRBJ1-1, with TRBD1 matching over 9 bases. The CDR3 extends over 15 amino acids. CDR1 and CDR2 (germline): KGHSH, LQKENI. The J segment lost 5 bases and the V segment lost 0 bases, leaving 4 bases of the junction unmatched. DNA for the CDR3: TGTGCCAGCTCACCACCCGGGACAGGGTGGACTGAAGCTTTCTTT. The encoded protein is CASSPPGTGWTEAFF.

V and J are TRBV2 and TRBJ1-3, with D tentatively TRBD1 (5 bases). The V and J ends lost 8 bases and 0 bases respectively, with 14 bases between them. The germline CDR1 and CDR2 sequences are SNHLY and FYNNEI. This CDR3 spans 15 amino acids. The CDR3 spells CASWGQGRSGNTIYF. Written as DNA, the CDR3 is TGTGCCAGCTGGGGCCAAGGTCGCTCTGGAAACACCATATATTTT.

This clonotype was detected a few times. The chain uses TRBV5-5 and TRBJ1-3; D gene unclear. There are 15 residues in the CDR3. Deletions cut 5 bases from V and 0 bases from J, with 12 bases between. Per the germline V gene, CDR1 is SGHKS and CDR2 is YYEKEE (reference sequence). The CDR3 loop reads CASRSWGSSGNTIYF. DNA for the CDR3: TGTGCCAGCAGATCCTGGGGTAGCTCTGGAAACACCATATATTTT. Full variable domain (remainder filled in from reference TRBV5-5 and TRBJ1-3): DAGVTQSPTHLIKTRGQQVTLRCSPISGHKSVSWYQQVLGQGPQFIFQYYEKEERGRGNFPDRFSARQFPNYSSELNVNALLLGDSALYLCASRSWGSSGNTIYFGEGSWLTVV.

There are a few counts of this clonotype. The chain joins TRBV6-2 or TRBV6-3 to TRBJ1-1; no definite D call. The V gene lost 0 bases and the J gene lost 9 bases, with 14 bases spanning the gap. This CDR3 comprises 14 residues. CDR1 is MNHEY, CDR2 SVGEGT, per germline. CDR3 loop: CASSYSSRRSQAFF. CDR3 sequence (DNA): TGTGCCAGCAGTTACTCGAGTAGACGGTCTCAAGCTTTCTTT.

This clonotype was seen a handful of times. The gene calls are TRBV9 and TRBJ1-2; the D is unclear. The V gene lost 4 bases and the J gene lost 7 bases, with 17 bases spanning the gap. This CDR3 region has 14 residues. In germline, CDR1 is SGDLS, CDR2 YYNGEE. The chain's CDR3 is CASSPIGTATGYTF. CDR3 bases: TGTGCCAGCAGCCCCATAGGCACTGCCACTGGCTACACCTTC.

This sequence joins TRBV29-1 and TRBJ2-7; weak D call: TRBD1 (6 bases). Germline CDR1 is SQVTM and CDR2 is ANQGSEA. The CDR3 totals 13 residues. V shed 6 bases and J shed 0 bases, with 12 bases lying between them. CDR3 sequence reads: CSVSAGASYEQYF. DNA of the CDR3: TGCAGCGTGAGCGCAGGGGCCTCCTACGAGCAGTACTTC.